This paragraph reports one T cell receptor (beta chain). This entry is derived from a study of blood T cell repertoires in COVID-19. Per the authors' pipeline: Estimation of nucleated cell counts was performed using reference gene primer amplification. Some clones are missing from TCRdb's copy, which holds only in-frame ones; the method was immunoSEQ multiplex PCR. D and trimming come from the DNA, and the V and J calls and clone size come from that table. The data contain approximately 300,000 clones, around 85% of them singletons. The age range of participants was 18 to 89 years, with residence in some 25 US areas. Cohort placement rested on clinical history that participants reported themselves. Before being deemed recovered, Cohort 3 donors had two negative PCRs, clearance, or symptom resolution. The clonotype was recovered from a woman aged 25 to 39 who had recovered from COVID-19. What was sequenced was PBMCs or T cells enriched from blood (not recorded which).

The DNA for the CDR3 is TGTGCCAGTAGTATGCAAGCGAACACTGAAGCTTTCTTT. As protein: CASSMQANTEAFF. V gene TRBV19 combines with J gene TRBJ1-1; D gene unclear. The CDR3 loop spans 13 amino acids. The germline V gene has CDR1 LNHDA and CDR2 SQIVND (reference sequence). Trimming took 3 bases from V and 1 from J, leaving 6 bases between them.